These 21 T cell receptor beta chains originate from one sample sequenced in a study of OX40 agonist ivuxolimab in advanced cancers. The assay was immunoSEQ multiplex PCR, and TCRdb's table has in-frame clones only and misses some. Of 80,000 to 100,000 clones listed, roughly 95% were seen once; the top ten hold around 0.17%. The sample in question was CD4+ or CD8+ T cells sorted from blood, obtained in a trial of the OX40 agonist ivuxolimab. The receptors come from an adult with an advanced solid tumor such as melanoma, head and neck, liver or kidney cancer.

The chain employs TRBV19 and TRBJ2-5; D perhaps matches TRBD1 (6 bases). Germline CDR1 is LNHDA and CDR2 is SQIVND (reference sequence). V lost 4 bases to trimming and J lost 4 bases, with 16 bases between them. The CDR3 extends over 15 amino acids. The CDR3 protein is CASSKIDRMGETQYF. CDR3 DNA sequence: TGTGCCAGTAGTAAGATCGACAGGATGGGAGAGACCCAGTACTTC.

The chain is built from TRBV5-1 and TRBJ2-1; D unclear. CDR1 is SGHRS, CDR2 YFSETQ, per germline. The CDR3 is 15 amino acids. CDR3 region: CASDPGLTSYNEQFF. CDR3 in DNA: TGCGCTTCCGACCCCGGGTTAACCTCCTACAATGAGCAGTTCTTC.

The rearrangement joins TRBV9 to TRBJ1-3; D gene unclear. Germline V CDR1 and CDR2: SGDLS, YYNGEE. Trimming took 0 bases from V and 1 from J, leaving 8 bases between them. The CDR3 spans 15 residues. The CDR3 sequence: CASSVVSGSGNTIYF. In nucleotides, the CDR3 is TGTGCCAGCAGCGTAGTCTCTGGGTCTGGAAACACCATATATTTT. Filled out from reference TRBV9 and TRBJ1-3, the complete variable domain reads DSGVTQTPKHLITATGQRVTLRCSPRSGDLSVYWYQQSLDQGLQFLIQYYNGEERAKGNILERFSAQQFPDLHSELNLSSLELGDSALYFCASSVVSGSGNTIYFGEGSWLTVV.

The rearrangement uses TRBV6-1 and TRBJ1-1, with D unclear. Germline CDR1 and CDR2: MNHNS and SASEGT. The CDR3 has 12 residues. Trimming pared 2 bases from V and 9 bases from J, leaving 10 bases between. CDR3 nucleotides: TGTGCCAGCAGTGAATACTTTCTCAAAGCTTTCTTT. It encodes CASSEYFLKAFF.

The chain employs TRBV5-4 and TRBJ1-1; TRBD1 agrees at 7 bases. The CDR3 is 14 residues long. V dropped 0 bases and J dropped 7; count of bases not matched to a gene: 6. The germline V gene has CDR1 SGHNT and CDR2 YYREEE (reference sequence). The CDR3 nucleotides read TGTGCCAGCAGCTTGGAGGCAGGGGGGATTGAAGCTTTCTTT. The encoded protein is CASSLEAGGIEAFF.

This clone was picked up a small number of times. The V call is TRBV19, the J call TRBJ1-5; D remains unclear. The length of the CDR3 is 12 residues. Germline V gene lookup returns CDR1 LNHDA and CDR2 SQIVND (reference sequence). V dropped 1 base and J dropped 9 bases, with 7 bases sitting between them. In DNA form, the CDR3 reads TGTGCCAGTAGTATAGGCCTCCGGCCCCAGCATTTT. It translates to CASSIGLRPQHF.

This clone showed up just once. In nucleotides, the CDR3 is TGTGCCAGCAGTTACAGAACTGACCAAGAGACCCAGTACTTC. Translation gives CASSYRTDQETQYF. The chain carries TRBV6-5 and TRBJ2-5; no firm D call. The V and J ends lost 2 bases and 0 bases respectively, with 7 bases between them. Germline V lookup: CDR1 MNHEY, CDR2 SVGAGI. There are 14 residues in the CDR3.

The genes are TRBV6-5 and TRBJ1-1; D remains ambiguous. Germline CDR1 and CDR2: MNHEY and SVGAGI. The V end was cut by 0 bases, the J end by 1 base, with 9 bases between. The CDR3 contains 15 residues. The CDR3 bases are TGTGCCAGCAGTTACTCGCTGGGTAGGAACACTGAAGCTTTCTTT. It translates to CASSYSLGRNTEAFF.

The chain uses TRBV11-2 and TRBJ2-7; 7 nucleotides align to TRBD1. Losses at the gene ends were 5 bases for V and 1 base for J; bases not matched to a gene: 14. Per the germline V gene, CDR1 is SGHAT and CDR2 is FQNNGV. This CDR3 contains 17 residues. The CDR3 region has the DNA TGTGCCAGCAGCCGCTCCACAGGGGCGATATCTTCCTACGAGCAGTACTTC. Its protein product is CASSRSTGAISSYEQYF.

In this sample, this clone turned up once. The gene calls are TRBV6-5 and TRBJ2-5, with D maybe TRBD2 (6 bases). Germline V gene lookup returns CDR1 MNHEY and CDR2 SVGAGI. This CDR3 has 11 amino acids. Trimming took 2 bases from V and 9 from J, leaving 7 bases between them. DNA of the CDR3: TGTGCCAGCAGTTACGGGGGGTCCCAGTACTTC. This codes for CASSYGGSQYF.

The genes are TRBV5-1 and TRBJ2-1; 9 bases map to TRBD2. The germline CDR1 and CDR2 sequences are SGHRS and YFSETQ. The CDR3 has 15 amino acids. With 2 bases clipped from V and 7 bases from J, the junction kept 7 bases outside the gene matches. The CDR3 region is CASSLAGGPGNEQFF. As DNA, the CDR3 is TGCGCCAGCAGCTTAGCGGGGGGCCCGGGGAATGAGCAGTTCTTC.

The chain couples TRBV7-2 to TRBJ2-7; D remains ambiguous. The CDR3 totals 13 residues. V lost 5 bases and J 2 bases, leaving 10 bases between the germline ends. CDR1 is SGHTA, CDR2 FQGNSA, per germline. CDR3 in DNA: TGTGCCAGCAGCCCTCTGGTGGCCTACGAGCAGTACTTC. Its protein is CASSPLVAYEQYF.

The genes are TRBV14 and TRBJ2-2; TRBD1 matches at 8 bases. CDR3 length: 17 amino acids. Germline trimming cut 2 bases from V and 3 bases from J; bases unmatched to any gene: 8. Germline CDR1 reads SGHDN; CDR2 reads FVKESK. This CDR3 reads CASSQPGTGPYTGELFF. The CDR3 DNA reads as TGTGCCAGCAGCCAACCCGGGACAGGACCTTACACCGGGGAGCTGTTTTTT.

The V gene is TRBV29-1, the J gene TRBJ1-1; weak D call: TRBD1 (5 bases). In germline, CDR1 is SQVTM, CDR2 ANQGSEA. The CDR3 extends over 11 amino acids. CDR3 DNA: TGCAACACCCTGAGGGGCACTGAAGCTTTCTTT. Translation: CNTLRGTEAFF.

V and J are TRBV7-7 and TRBJ2-7; D might be TRBD2 (5 bases). Germline CDR1 reads SSHAT; CDR2 reads FNYEAQ (reference sequence). The CDR3 loop spans 15 amino acids. V was pared by 1 base and J by 3 bases, with 13 bases between. The CDR3 sequence is CASSLDAGTNYEQYF. In nucleotides, the CDR3 is TGTGCCAGCAGCTTAGATGCGGGTACCAACTACGAGCAGTACTTC.

The chain employs TRBV6-1 and TRBJ2-5; D not certain. Near its end, the DNA agrees better with TRBJ2-7, so the J call may be wrong. The CDR3 is made up of 14 amino acids. Per the germline V gene, CDR1 is MNHNS and CDR2 is SASEGT. The CDR3 region is CASSESNVSYEQYF. For the CDR3, the DNA is TGTGCCAGCAGTGAAAGTAATGTTTCCTACGAGCAGTACTTC.

The J gene is TRBJ2-3, the V gene TRBV7-6; D gene uncertain. The CDR3 loop spans 12 amino acids. The V and J ends lost 5 bases and 2 bases respectively, with 5 bases between them. CDR1 SGHVS and CDR2 FNYEAQ come from the germline V gene. CDR3 residues: CASSPPTDTQYF. For the CDR3, the DNA is TGTGCCAGCAGCCCTCCCACAGATACGCAGTATTTT.

The V and J genes are TRBV2 and TRBJ2-5; possibly TRBD1 or TRBD2 for D (5 bases each). Per the germline V gene, CDR1 is SNHLY and CDR2 is FYNNEI. Trimming cost V 0 bases and J 4 bases, with 12 bases left between them. This CDR3 is built from 15 residues. The CDR3: CASSEAGRVGETQYF. The CDR3 region has the DNA TGTGCCAGCAGTGAAGCGGGACGCGTAGGAGAGACCCAGTACTTC.

The chain joins TRBV28 to TRBJ1-2, with a tentative D call TRBD1 (6 bases). CDR3 length: 14 amino acids. Germline assignment: CDR1 MDHEN and CDR2 SYDVKM. Trimming cost V 3 bases and J 5 bases, with 13 bases left between them. As DNA, the CDR3 is TGTGCCAGCAGTTTCGACAGGAAAAAATATGGCTACACCTTC. This gives the protein CASSFDRKKYGYTF.

This clone was counted between two and nine times. CDR3 DNA: TGTGCCAGCAGCGTAGGAACTACAGAGGACTACGAGCAGTACTTC. Translating it yields CASSVGTTEDYEQYF. This rearrangement joins TRBV9 to TRBJ2-7; unclear D gene. The CDR3 is 15 amino acids. Germline V gene data show CDR1 as SGDLS and CDR2 as YYNGEE. V lost 0 bases and J 3 bases, leaving 13 bases between the germline ends.

This chain connects TRBV25-1 to TRBJ1-4, with D possibly TRBD1 on 5 matching bases. Trimming cost V 4 bases and J 3 bases, with 15 bases left between them. Germline V gene sequence: CDR1 MGHDK, CDR2 SYGVNS. This CDR3 is 16 amino acids long. CDR3: CASSGQGFSANEKLFF. For the CDR3, the DNA is TGTGCCAGCAGTGGCCAGGGATTCTCAGCTAATGAAAAACTGTTTTTT.